The clone carrying this TCR beta chain has just a few counts. What it binds is unknown. Germline DNA was also extracted, while the blood RNA originated from unsorted whole blood. This record belongs to a study of tumor-infiltrating lymphocytes in primary liver carcinoma. Study background: Surgery removed the patients' primary liver carcinoma.

Broader study findings: Tumor tissue displayed a significantly greater top-250-clone fraction than blood (p = 0.039).

Production of TCR beta cDNA used around 500 ng total RNA together with a constant-region primer. Investigators got TCR beta libraries out of three nested multiplex PCR rounds, done with slightly modified ARM-PCR. Use of TRBV1-TRBV30 forward primers with a C-beta reverse primer characterized the first two PCR rounds, which lasted about 10 cycles each. TCRdb re-analysed the multiplex PCR reads in MiXCR, keeping a single row per CDR3 protein. The table includes about 330,000 distinct CDR3 sequences, 65% detected once. V shed 3 bases and J 5 bases; nucleotides not matched to a gene: 4. CDR3 length equals 14 residues. Germline CDR1 MDHEN, CDR2 SYDVKM.

This receptor was obtained from a middle-aged man with primary liver carcinoma and hepatitis B virus infection. Material: peripheral blood. The rearrangement links TRBV28 to TRBJ2-5; 9 bases match TRBD2. The CDR3 region has the DNA TGTGCCAGCAGTTTTGGCGGGAGGGACGAGACCCAGTACTTC. It yields the protein CASSFGGRDETQYF.